The 9 T cell receptor beta chains in this list originate from one sample, sequenced in a study of blood T cell repertoires in COVID-19 (dated by TCRdb to about 2020). Libraries were prepared through the immunoSEQ multiplex PCR assay. Sourced from immuneACCESS, this table was stored by TCRdb with only in-frame sequences that have V and J called. A share of the clones is absent; for the studies checked, an unresolved V gene accounts for under half, and the remainder has no known explanation. The sample includes roughly 130,000 clones, with roughly nine tenths observed a single time. The ten largest clones capture roughly 2.5% of the sample. Sequencing input: peripheral blood. All receptors come from a human donor with COVID-19, enrolled during active disease. The donor label of this sample is uncertain.

The V call is TRBV4-2, the J call TRBJ1-2; D gene ambiguous. Per the germline V gene, CDR1 is LGHNA and CDR2 is YNFKEQ. This CDR3 has 14 amino acids. V lost 1 base to trimming and J lost 0 bases, with 6 bases between them. CDR3 coding DNA: TGTGCCAGCAGCCAAGGAAACTCTAACTATGGCTACACCTTC. It specifies CASSQGNSNYGYTF.

The CDR3 protein is CASSRGQGEKLFF. CDR3 coding DNA: TGTGCCAGCAGCCGTGGACAGGGGGAAAAACTGTTTTTT. The gene calls are TRBV7-2 and TRBJ1-4, with TRBD1 matching over 9 bases. V lost 5 bases, J lost 8 bases, and 3 bases stayed unmatched. Germline CDR1 is SGHTA and CDR2 is FQGNSA. The CDR3 spans 13 residues.

The CDR3, as DNA: TGTGCCAGCAGTTTGCTGACTAGCGGTTACAATGAGCAGTTCTTC. This translates into CASSLLTSGYNEQFF. The chain has TRBV28 and TRBJ2-1, with TRBD2 identical over 9 bases. Germline CDR1 MDHEN, CDR2 SYDVKM. CDR3 length equals 15 residues. V lost 3 bases to trimming and J lost 4 bases; unmatched junction nucleotides: 4. The whole variable domain, remainder taken from reference TRBV28 and TRBJ2-1, is DVKVTQSSRYLVKRTGEKVFLECVQDMDHENMFWYRQDPGLGLRLIYFSYDVKMKEKGDIPEGYSVSREKKERFSLILESASTNQTSMYLCASSLLTSGYNEQFFGPGTRLTVL.

The sample holds one count of this clone. This chain links TRBV29-1 with TRBJ1-1; D perhaps matches TRBD1 (5 bases). The germline V and J ends were trimmed by 2 bases and 3 bases, with 16 bases remaining between them. Germline CDR1 and CDR2: SQVTM and ANQGSEA. The CDR3 is made up of 15 amino acids. The CDR3: CSVEYTPLGDTEAFF. CDR3 sequence (DNA): TGCAGCGTTGAATATACACCGTTAGGGGACACTGAAGCTTTCTTT.

This chain uses TRBV5-1 with TRBJ1-3; TRBD1 agrees at 7 bases. This CDR3 has 16 residues. Germline CDR1 SGHRS, CDR2 YFSETQ. The J segment lost 0 bases and the V segment lost 6 bases, leaving 9 bases of the junction unmatched. The CDR3, as DNA: TGCGCCAGCACCCCGACAGGGCAATTCTCTGGAAACACCATATATTTT. Translating gives CASTPTGQFSGNTIYF.

The V gene is TRBV19, the J gene TRBJ2-7, with 15 bases aligning to TRBD2. This CDR3 region has 17 residues. Per germline, CDR1 LNHDA and CDR2 SQIVND (reference sequence). After removal of 3 bases from V and 1 base from J, the junction contained 4 bases not matched to a gene. The CDR3 reads CASSIMGLAGGSYEQYF. CDR3 nucleotides: TGTGCCAGTAGTATCATGGGACTAGCGGGAGGTTCCTACGAGCAGTACTTC.

The rearrangement links TRBV12-3 or TRBV12-4 to TRBJ1-4, with D uncertain. The V end lost 6 bases, the J end lost 7 bases, and 12 bases lay between the germline ends. The CDR3 is 13 residues long. The DNA for the CDR3 is TGTGCCAGCAGAAACCTACAGAGTGAAAAACTGTTTTTT. Residues: CASRNLQSEKLFF.

The V gene is TRBV19, the J gene TRBJ1-2, with a weak D call TRBD1 (6 bases). Trimming cost V 5 bases and J 2 bases, with 12 bases left between them. This CDR3 has 14 residues. From germline, CDR1 is LNHDA and CDR2 SQIVND (reference sequence). The CDR3 region has the DNA TGTGCCAGTAGTTTGGGGGCGAGGAACTATGGCTACACCTTC. Amino acids: CASSLGARNYGYTF.

The chain joins TRBV3-1 (or the pseudogene TRBV3-2) to TRBJ1-5; 11 bases line up with TRBD1. CDR1 and CDR2 (germline): LGHDT, YNNKEL (reference sequence). This CDR3 contains 18 residues. V dropped 4 bases and J dropped 1; count of bases not matched to a gene: 9. CDR3 sequence reads: CASSPGQGVTMSNQPQHF. CDR3 bases: TGTGCCAGCAGCCCGGGACAGGGGGTGACGATGAGCAATCAGCCCCAGCATTTT.